This TCR beta chain is from a study of blood T cell repertoires in COVID-19. Study overall: The cDNA or gDNA used as material had been derived from T cells, B-cell-depleted T cells, or PBMCs.

How the authors handled the data: From reference gene primer amplification, estimates of nucleated cell counts were derived. Clones were read by immunoSEQ multiplex PCR, and TCRdb kept only the in-frame ones, dropping some. The DNA was the basis for D and trimming; V, J and clone size are from that table. The sample has about 160,000 clones, approximately 92% seen once. This receptor was obtained from a man under 40 with COVID-19, enrolled during active disease. The sample consisted of peripheral blood.

The CDR3 nucleotides are TGTGCCAGCAGCTTAGTTTTTCAGATAAACTATGGCTACACCTTC. It is translated as CASSLVFQINYGYTF. The chain carries TRBV7-2 and TRBJ1-2; D is uncertain. Trimming pared 1 base from V and 2 bases from J, leaving 11 bases between. Looked up from germline, CDR1 is SGHTA and CDR2 is FQGNSA. The CDR3 totals 15 residues. Based on the CDR3 plus reference TRBV7-2 and TRBJ1-2, the full variable domain is GAGVSQSPSNKVTEKGKDVELRCDPISGHTALYWYRQSLGQGLEFLIYFQGNSAPDKSGLPSDRFSAERTGGSVSTLTIQRTQQEDSAVYLCASSLVFQINYGYTFGSGTRLTVV.